This T cell receptor (beta chain) emerged from a study of Ad26.COV2.S vaccination and SARS-CoV-2 variants. Study findings and constraints: An underestimation of total T cell responses may have resulted from the TCR breadth and depth analyses. Following vaccination, spike-specific CD8+ and CD4+ T cell responses reportedly exhibited substantial breadth. Spike-specific TCR breadth in vaccine recipients exceeded that seen in placebo recipients.

On this clone itself: Antigen: not known.

V was clipped by 4 bases and J by 4 bases; unmatched bases: 11. This CDR3 spans 18 amino acids. The V gene's germline CDR1 is SNHLY and CDR2 FYNNEI. Libraries were prepared by immunoSEQ multiplex PCR; TCRdb keeps only in-frame clonotypes and omits some of them. The sample carries about 680,000 clones, more than 70% recorded once. Indicated treatment: around 19 received Ad26.COV2.S at low or high dose, single or two shots; about five received placebo; per-sample allocation not given. Collection of the samples took place on day 63 after the first injection of vaccine or placebo. The chain links TRBV2 to TRBJ2-5; 14 bases are shared with TRBD2. This material consisted of peripheral blood, taken in a trial of Ad26.COV2.S vaccine versus placebo. The clonotype comes from a person aged 18-65 years who received the Ad26.COV2.S COVID-19 vaccine or a placebo. The CDR3 DNA reads TGTGCCAGCAGTGCGGGACTAGCGGGGGCGGTTTGGGGAGAGACCCAGTACTTC. As protein: CASSAGLAGAVWGETQYF.